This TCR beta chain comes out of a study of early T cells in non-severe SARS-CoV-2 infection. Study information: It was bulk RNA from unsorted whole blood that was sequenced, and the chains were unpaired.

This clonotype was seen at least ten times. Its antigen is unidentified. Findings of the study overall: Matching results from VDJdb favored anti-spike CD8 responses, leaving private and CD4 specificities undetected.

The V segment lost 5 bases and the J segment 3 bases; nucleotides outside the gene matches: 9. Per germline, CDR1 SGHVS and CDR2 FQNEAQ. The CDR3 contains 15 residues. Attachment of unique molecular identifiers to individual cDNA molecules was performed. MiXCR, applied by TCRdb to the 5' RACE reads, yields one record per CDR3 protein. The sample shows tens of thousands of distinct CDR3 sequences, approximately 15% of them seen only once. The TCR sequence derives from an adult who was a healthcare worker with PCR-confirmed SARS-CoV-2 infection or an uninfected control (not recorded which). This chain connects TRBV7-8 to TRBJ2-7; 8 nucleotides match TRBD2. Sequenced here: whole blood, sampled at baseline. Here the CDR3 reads CASSPPERERYEQYF. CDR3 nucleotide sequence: TGTGCCAGCAGCCCGCCGGAGCGGGAGCGCTACGAGCAGTACTTC.